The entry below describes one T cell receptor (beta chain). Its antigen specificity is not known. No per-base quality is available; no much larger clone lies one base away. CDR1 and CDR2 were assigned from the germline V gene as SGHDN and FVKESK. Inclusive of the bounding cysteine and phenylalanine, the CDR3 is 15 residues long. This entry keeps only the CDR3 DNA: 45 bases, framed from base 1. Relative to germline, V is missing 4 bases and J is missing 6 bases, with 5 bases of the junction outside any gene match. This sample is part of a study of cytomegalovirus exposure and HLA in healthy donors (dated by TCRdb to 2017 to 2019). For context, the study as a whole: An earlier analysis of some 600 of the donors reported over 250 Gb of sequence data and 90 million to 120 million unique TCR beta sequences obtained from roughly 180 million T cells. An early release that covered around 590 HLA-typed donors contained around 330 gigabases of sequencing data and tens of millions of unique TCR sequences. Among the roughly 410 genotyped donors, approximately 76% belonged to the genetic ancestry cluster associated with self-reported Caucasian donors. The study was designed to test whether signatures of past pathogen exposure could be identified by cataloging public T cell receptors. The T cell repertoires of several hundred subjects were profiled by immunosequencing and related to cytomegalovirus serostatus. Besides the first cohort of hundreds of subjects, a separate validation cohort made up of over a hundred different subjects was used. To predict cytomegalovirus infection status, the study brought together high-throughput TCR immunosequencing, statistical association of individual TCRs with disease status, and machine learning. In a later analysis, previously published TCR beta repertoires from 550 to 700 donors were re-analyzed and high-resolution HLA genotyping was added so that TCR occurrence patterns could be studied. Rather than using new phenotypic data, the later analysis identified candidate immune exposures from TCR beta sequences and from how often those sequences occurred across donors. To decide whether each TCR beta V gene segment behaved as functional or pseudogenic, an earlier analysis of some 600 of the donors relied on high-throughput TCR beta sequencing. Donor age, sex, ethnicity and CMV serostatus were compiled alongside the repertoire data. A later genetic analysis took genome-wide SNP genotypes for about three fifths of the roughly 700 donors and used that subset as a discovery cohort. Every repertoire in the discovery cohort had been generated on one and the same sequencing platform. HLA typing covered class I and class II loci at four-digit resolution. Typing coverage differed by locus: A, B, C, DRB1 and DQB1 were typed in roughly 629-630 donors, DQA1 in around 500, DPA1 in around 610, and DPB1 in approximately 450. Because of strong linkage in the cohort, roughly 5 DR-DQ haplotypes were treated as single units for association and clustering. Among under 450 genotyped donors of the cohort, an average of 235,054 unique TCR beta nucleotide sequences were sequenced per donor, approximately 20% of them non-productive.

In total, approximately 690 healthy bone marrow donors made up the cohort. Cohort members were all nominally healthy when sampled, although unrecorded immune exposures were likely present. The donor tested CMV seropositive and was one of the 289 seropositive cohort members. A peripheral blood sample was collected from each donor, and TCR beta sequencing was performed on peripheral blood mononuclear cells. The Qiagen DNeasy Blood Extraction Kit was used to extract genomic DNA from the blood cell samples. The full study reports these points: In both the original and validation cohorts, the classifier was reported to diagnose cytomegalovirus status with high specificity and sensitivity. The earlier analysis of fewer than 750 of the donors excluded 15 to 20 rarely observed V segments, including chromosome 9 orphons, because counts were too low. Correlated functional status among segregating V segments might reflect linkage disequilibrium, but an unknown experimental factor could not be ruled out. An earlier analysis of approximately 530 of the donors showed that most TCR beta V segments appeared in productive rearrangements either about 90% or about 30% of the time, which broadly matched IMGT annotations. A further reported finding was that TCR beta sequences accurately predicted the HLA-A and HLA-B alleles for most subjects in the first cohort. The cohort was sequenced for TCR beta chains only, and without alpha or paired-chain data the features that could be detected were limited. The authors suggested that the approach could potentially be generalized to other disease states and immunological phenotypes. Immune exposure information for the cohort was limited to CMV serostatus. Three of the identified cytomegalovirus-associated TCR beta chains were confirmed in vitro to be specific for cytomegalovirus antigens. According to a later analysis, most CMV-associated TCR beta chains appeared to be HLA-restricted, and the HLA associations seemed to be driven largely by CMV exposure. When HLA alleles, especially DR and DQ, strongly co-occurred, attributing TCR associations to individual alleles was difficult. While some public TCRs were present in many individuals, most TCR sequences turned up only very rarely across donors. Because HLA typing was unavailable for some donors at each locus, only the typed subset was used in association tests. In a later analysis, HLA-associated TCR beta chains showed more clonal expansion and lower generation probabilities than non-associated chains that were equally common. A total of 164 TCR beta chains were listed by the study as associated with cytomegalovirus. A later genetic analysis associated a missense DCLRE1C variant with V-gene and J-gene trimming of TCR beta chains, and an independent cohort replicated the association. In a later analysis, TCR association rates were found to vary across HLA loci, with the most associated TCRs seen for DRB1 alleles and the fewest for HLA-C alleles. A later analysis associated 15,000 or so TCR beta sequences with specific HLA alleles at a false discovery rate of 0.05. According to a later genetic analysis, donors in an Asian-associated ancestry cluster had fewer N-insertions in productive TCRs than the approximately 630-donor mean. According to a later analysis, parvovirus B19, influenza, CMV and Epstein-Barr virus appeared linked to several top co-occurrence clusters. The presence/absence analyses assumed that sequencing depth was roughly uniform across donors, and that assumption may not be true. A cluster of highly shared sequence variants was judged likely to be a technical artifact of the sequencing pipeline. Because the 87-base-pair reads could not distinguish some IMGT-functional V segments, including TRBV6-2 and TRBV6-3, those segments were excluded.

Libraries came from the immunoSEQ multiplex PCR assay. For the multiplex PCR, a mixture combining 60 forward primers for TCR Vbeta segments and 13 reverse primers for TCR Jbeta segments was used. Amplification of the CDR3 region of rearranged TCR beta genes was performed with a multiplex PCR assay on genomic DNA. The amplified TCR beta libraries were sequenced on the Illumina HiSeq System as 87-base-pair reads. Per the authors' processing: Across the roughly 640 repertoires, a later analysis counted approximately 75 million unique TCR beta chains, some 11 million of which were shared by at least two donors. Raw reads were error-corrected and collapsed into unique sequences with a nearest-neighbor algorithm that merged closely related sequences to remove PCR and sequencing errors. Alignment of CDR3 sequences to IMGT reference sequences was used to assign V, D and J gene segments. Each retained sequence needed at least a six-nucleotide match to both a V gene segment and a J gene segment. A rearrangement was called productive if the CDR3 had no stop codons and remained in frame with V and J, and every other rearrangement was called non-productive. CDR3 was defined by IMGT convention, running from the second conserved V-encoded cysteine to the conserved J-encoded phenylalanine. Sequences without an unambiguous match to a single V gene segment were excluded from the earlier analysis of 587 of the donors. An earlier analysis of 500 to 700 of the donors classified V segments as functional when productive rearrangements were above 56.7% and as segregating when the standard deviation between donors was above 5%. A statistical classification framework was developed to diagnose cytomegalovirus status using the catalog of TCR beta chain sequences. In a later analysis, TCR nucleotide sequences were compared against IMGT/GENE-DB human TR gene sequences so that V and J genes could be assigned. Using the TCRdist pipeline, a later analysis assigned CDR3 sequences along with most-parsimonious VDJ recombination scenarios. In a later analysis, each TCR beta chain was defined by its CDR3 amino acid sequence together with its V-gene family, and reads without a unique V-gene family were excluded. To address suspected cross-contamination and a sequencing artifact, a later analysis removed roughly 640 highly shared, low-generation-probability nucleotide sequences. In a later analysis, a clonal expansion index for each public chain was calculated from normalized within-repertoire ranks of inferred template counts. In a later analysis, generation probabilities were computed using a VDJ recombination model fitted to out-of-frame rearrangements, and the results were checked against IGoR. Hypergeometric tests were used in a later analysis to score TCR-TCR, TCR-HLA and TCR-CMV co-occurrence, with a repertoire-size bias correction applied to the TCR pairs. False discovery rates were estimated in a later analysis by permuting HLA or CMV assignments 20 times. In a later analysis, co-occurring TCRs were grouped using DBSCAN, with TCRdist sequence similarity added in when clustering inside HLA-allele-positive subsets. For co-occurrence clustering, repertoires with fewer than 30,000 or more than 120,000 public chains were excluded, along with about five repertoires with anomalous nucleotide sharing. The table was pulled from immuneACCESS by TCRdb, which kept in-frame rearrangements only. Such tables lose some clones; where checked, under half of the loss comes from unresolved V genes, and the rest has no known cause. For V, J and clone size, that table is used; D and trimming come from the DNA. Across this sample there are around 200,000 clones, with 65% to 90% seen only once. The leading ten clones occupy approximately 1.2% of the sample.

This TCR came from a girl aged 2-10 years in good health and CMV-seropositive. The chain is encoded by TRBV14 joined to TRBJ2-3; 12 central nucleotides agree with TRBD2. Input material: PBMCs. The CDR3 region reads CASSLLAGGGDTQYF. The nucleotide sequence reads TGTGCCAGCAGCCTACTAGCGGGGGGCGGGGATACGCAGTATTTT.